The 7 T cell receptor beta chains below were found in one sample sequenced in a study of T cell responses to AZD1222 COVID-19 vaccine (dated by TCRdb to 2020 to 2023). The method was the immunoSEQ multiplex PCR assay. TCRdb mirrors the immuneACCESS table, restricted to in-frame sequences. Some clones are absent from its copies; in checked studies, under half trace to an unresolved V gene, and the reason for the others is unknown. In all, the sample holds roughly 95,000 clones, and approximately 90% of those were seen once. 2.5% to 3.5% of the sample is in the top ten clones. The time point label on this specimen signifies: about 28 days (+/-7) after the second vaccine dose. The starting material was peripheral blood, obtained 28 days after the second AZD1222 dose. The receptor source for this set is an adult who received the AZD1222 COVID-19 vaccine.

The sample holds a few counts of this clone. V usage is TRBV28 and J usage is TRBJ2-7; 9 nucleotides line up with TRBD1. CDR3 length: 14 amino acids. Germline assignment: CDR1 MDHEN and CDR2 SYDVKM. Trimming took 7 bases from V and 7 from J; bases not matched to a gene: 11. The CDR3 nucleotides read TGTGCCAGCACCCGGGACAGGGTCTCTGGGGAGCAGTACTTC. This gives the protein CASTRDRVSGEQYF.

V is TRBV24-1 and J is TRBJ2-5; 11 bases align to TRBD2. The CDR3 contains 18 residues. Germline V lookup: CDR1 KGHDR, CDR2 SFDVKD. The trim removed 3 bases at V and 1 base at J, leaving 9 bases unmatched. CDR3 sequence: CATSDPKPSGGSQETQYF. In DNA, the CDR3 is TGTGCCACCAGTGATCCTAAGCCTAGCGGGGGGTCCCAAGAGACCCAGTACTTC.

This chain connects TRBV9 to TRBJ1-2; no clear D gene. The CDR3 consists of 12 residues. Germline loops: CDR1 SGDLS, CDR2 YYNGEE. V lost 0 bases and J lost 8, with 8 bases in between. The CDR3 coding sequence is TGTGCCAGCAGCGTAGTTGGGGAGGGCTACACCTTC. Translated, it gives CASSVVGEGYTF.

This rearrangement joins TRBV6-6 to TRBJ1-2, with TRBD1 as a possible D gene (5 bases). The V end lost 2 bases, the J end lost 0 bases, and 7 bases lay between the germline ends. Germline V CDR1 and CDR2: MNHNY, SVGAGI (reference sequence). The CDR3 totals 14 residues. The CDR3 DNA reads as TGTGCCAGCAGTTACGGGGCTACTAACTATGGCTACACCTTC. This encodes CASSYGATNYGYTF.

The chain is built from TRBV18 and TRBJ1-1, with D possibly matching TRBD1 (6 bases). Germline V gives CDR1 KGHSH, CDR2 LQKENI. The V and J ends lost 3 bases and 6 bases respectively, with 20 bases between them. The CDR3 is 16 residues long. CDR3 nucleotide sequence: TGTGCCAGCTCACCGCCCGGAGTAGGGGGAGGGTCTGAAGCTTTCTTT. It encodes CASSPPGVGGGSEAFF. The complete variable domain, with remaining parts taken from reference TRBV18 and TRBJ1-1, reads NAGVMQNPRHLVRRRGQEARLRCSPMKGHSHVYWYRQLPEEGLKFMVYLQKENIIDESGMPKERFSAEFPKEGPSILRIQQVVRGDSAAYFCASSPPGVGGGSEAFFGQGTRLTVV.

This chain connects TRBV7-9 to TRBJ1-6; D not resolved. The CDR3 spans 18 residues. Germline CDR1 and CDR2: SEHNR and FQNEAQ (reference sequence). V was pared by 1 base and J by 0 bases, with 13 bases between. CDR3 protein: CASSLGAPRSSYNSPLHF. CDR3 coding DNA: TGTGCCAGCAGCTTAGGGGCCCCCCGGAGCTCCTATAATTCACCCCTCCACTTT.

The genes are TRBV19 and TRBJ1-2; 9 nucleotides match TRBD1. Germline loops: CDR1 LNHDA, CDR2 SQIVND (reference sequence). The V gene end was trimmed by 10 bases and the J gene end by 7 bases; junction bases not matched to a gene: 16. The CDR3 is 15 amino acids. CDR3 DNA: TGTGCCACCACCCCGGCCGGGACAGGGAGGGGTGGCTACACCTTC. It yields the protein CATTPAGTGRGGYTF.